A single sample gave rise to the 24 T cell receptor beta chains below, sequenced in a study of blood T cell repertoires in COVID-19. Measured with immunoSEQ multiplex PCR; TCRdb has only the in-frame clones, and not every one. The data hold roughly 410,000 clones, with around 90% observed a single time. Material: peripheral blood. The receptors shown here come from a man aged 35 to 55 with acute or convalescent COVID-19.

This clone has a single count. The chain joins TRBV10-3 to TRBJ2-7; a weak D match, TRBD1 (5 bases). Germline-derived CDR1 and CDR2 are ENHRY and SYGVKD. There are 13 residues in the CDR3. V lost 6 bases and J lost 2, with 11 bases in between. The CDR3 protein is CAISLTVTYEQYF. The CDR3 nucleotides read TGTGCCATCAGCTTGACAGTTACCTACGAGCAGTACTTC.

This clone has only a few counts. The rearrangement links TRBV15 to TRBJ1-3; 9 positions match TRBD1. After removal of 4 bases from V and 4 bases from J, the junction contained 8 bases not matched to a gene. Germline V gives CDR1 LNHNV, CDR2 YYDKDF (reference sequence). The CDR3 contains 16 residues. The CDR3 DNA is TGTGCCACCAGCAAGTGGGGACAGGGTGAGGGAAACACCATATATTTT. This sequence encodes CATSKWGQGEGNTIYF.

V is TRBV6-1 and J is TRBJ1-4, with D possibly matching TRBD1 (6 bases). This CDR3 comprises 18 residues. The V gene's germline CDR1 is MNHNS and CDR2 SASEGT. Trimming left V 2 bases short and J 0 bases short, with 16 bases between. The CDR3 is CASSEFETGDPTNEKLFF. The CDR3 DNA is TGTGCCAGCAGTGAATTCGAGACAGGTGATCCAACTAATGAAAAACTGTTTTTT.

This clone came up once. The rearrangement joins TRBV3-1 (or the pseudogene TRBV3-2) to TRBJ2-7, with 9 bases aligning to TRBD2. The CDR3 loop spans 14 amino acids. J was trimmed by 2 bases and V by 4 bases; bases with no gene match: 3. CDR1 is LGHDT and CDR2 is YNNKEL in the germline V gene (reference sequence). Here the CDR3 reads CASSPLAGPYEQYF. In nucleotides, the CDR3 is TGTGCCAGCAGCCCGCTAGCGGGGCCCTACGAGCAGTACTTC.

This clone was picked up a small number of times. This chain links TRBV4-1 with TRBJ1-2; 9 bases align to TRBD1. The germline gives CDR1 MGHRA, CDR2 YSYEKL. The CDR3 is 16 residues long. Trimming removed 1 base from V and 7 bases from J; junction bases left unmatched: 10. In DNA, the CDR3 is TGCGCCAGCAGCCAAGTGGTCCGGACAGGGGACGGTGGCTACACCTTC. Translation: CASSQVVRTGDGGYTF.

The sample holds one count of this clone. V usage is TRBV19 and J usage is TRBJ1-5, with 8 bases matching TRBD1. Trimming took 1 base from V and 1 from J; bases not matched to a gene: 6. The CDR3 sequence is 17 residues long. The germline V gene has CDR1 LNHDA and CDR2 SQIVND (reference sequence). CDR3 sequence (DNA): TGTGCCAGTAGTATAGGACAGGGGATCGCAAGCAATCAGCCCCAGCATTTT. Translated, it gives CASSIGQGIASNQPQHF.

The CDR3 region is CATSRGTRDYTF. For the CDR3, the DNA is TGTGCCACCAGCAGGGGGACAAGGGACTACACCTTC. This chain uses TRBV15 with TRBJ1-2, with TRBD1 as a possible D gene (6 bases). The germline V gene has CDR1 LNHNV and CDR2 YYDKDF (reference sequence). The CDR3 is 12 residues long. Trimming took off 3 bases at V and 10 bases at J, with 12 bases between the two ends. The variable domain in full, with the rest retrieved from reference TRBV15 and TRBJ1-2, is DAMVIQNPRYQVTQFGKPVTLSCSQTLNHNVMYWYQQKSSQAPKLLFHYYDKDFNNEADTPDNFQSRRPNTSFCFLDIRSPGLGDTAMYLCATSRGTRDYTFGSGTRLTVV.

The genes are TRBV2 and TRBJ1-2; TRBD1 aligns across 9 bases. There are 14 residues in the CDR3. The V and J ends lost 5 bases and 8 bases, in that order; junction bases with no gene match: 9. CDR1 is SNHLY and CDR2 is FYNNEI in the germline V gene. The CDR3 sequence: CASSIDRGSFGYTF. The CDR3 DNA sequence: TGTGCCAGCAGTATCGACAGGGGGAGCTTCGGCTACACCTTC. The variable domain in full, completed from reference TRBV2 and TRBJ1-2, reads EPEVTQTPSHQVTQMGQEVILRCVPISNHLYFYWYRQILGQKVEFLVSFYNNEISEKSEIFDDQFSVERPDGSNFTLKIRSTKLEDSAMYFCASSIDRGSFGYTFGSGTRLTVV.

This sequence joins TRBV28 and TRBJ2-3; 11 bases agree with TRBD2. J was trimmed by 6 bases and V by 5 bases; bases with no gene match: 13. Germline loops: CDR1 MDHEN, CDR2 SYDVKM. This CDR3 is built from 17 residues. CDR3 residues: CASSTSGGLRGGDTQYF. CDR3 DNA: TGTGCCAGCAGTACTAGCGGGGGCCTCCGGGGCGGGGATACGCAGTATTTT. The full variable domain, in which reference TRBV28 and TRBJ2-3 provide the parts outside the CDR3, is DVKVTQSSRYLVKRTGEKVFLECVQDMDHENMFWYRQDPGLGLRLIYFSYDVKMKEKGDIPEGYSVSREKKERFSLILESASTNQTSMYLCASSTSGGLRGGDTQYFGPGTRLTVL.

Note on this clone: The junction differs from germline at one of its ends, possibly a read error. The chain is built from TRBV27 and TRBJ2-5; 10 nucleotides line up with TRBD2. The CDR3 length is 16 residues. Germline V lookup: CDR1 MNHEY, CDR2 SMNVEV (reference sequence). The CDR3 protein is CAGRSGSGRGGVTQYF. For the CDR3, the DNA is TGTGCCGGCAGGTCCGGGAGCGGGAGGGGCGGTGTGACCCAGTACTTC.

The rearrangement links TRBV28 to TRBJ1-2; D may be TRBD1 (6 bases). This CDR3 region has 14 residues. Germline-derived CDR1 and CDR2 are MDHEN and SYDVKM. The ends were cut back, 4 bases at V and 1 base at J, with 10 bases in the middle. The CDR3 region is CASSWAGDNYGYTF. The CDR3, as DNA: TGTGCCAGCAGTTGGGCAGGGGATAACTATGGCTACACCTTC.

The chain has TRBV27 and TRBJ1-1; 8 bases line up with TRBD1. Germline CDR1 is MNHEY and CDR2 is SMNVEV (reference sequence). The V segment lost 3 bases and the J segment 4 bases; nucleotides outside the gene matches: 7. This CDR3 is 15 amino acids long. CDR3 nucleotide sequence: TGTGCCAGCAGTTTGAATACAGGGGGTCTCACTGAAGCTTTCTTT. It specifies CASSLNTGGLTEAFF.

The chain combines TRBV5-6 with TRBJ2-4; 9 bases map to TRBD2. The CDR3 has 15 amino acids. Germline CDR1 reads SGHDT; CDR2 reads YYEEEE. J was trimmed by 5 bases and V by 6 bases; bases with no gene match: 9. CDR3 coding DNA: TGTGCCAGCATCCTTAGCGGGAGATCGGAAAACATTCAGTACTTC. The encoded protein is CASILSGRSENIQYF.

This chain uses TRBV6-1 with TRBJ1-2; D is ambiguous. From germline, CDR1 is MNHNS and CDR2 SASEGT. CDR3 length equals 12 residues. Deletions cut 6 bases from V and 4 bases from J, with 9 bases between. CDR3 nucleotides: TGTGCCAGCAGGAGGCAGTCCTATGGCTACACCTTC. Translating gives CASRRQSYGYTF.

The rearrangement uses TRBV28 and TRBJ2-1; D might be TRBD2 (7 bases). V was shortened by 2 bases and J by 7 bases, with 21 bases between the two germline ends. Germline values: CDR1 MDHEN, CDR2 SYDVKM. The CDR3 sequence is 17 residues long. CDR3 nucleotide sequence: TGTGCCAGCAGTTTAGGGCGCGGGGGCCCCTTGTTAAATGAGCAGTTCTTC. Translating it yields CASSLGRGGPLLNEQFF.

The chain has TRBV7-8 and TRBJ2-1; unclear D gene. Between the trimmed V and J ends, which lost 3 bases and 4 bases, there was a span of 16 bases. Germline V gene sequence: CDR1 SGHVS, CDR2 FQNEAQ. The length of the CDR3 is 16 residues. CDR3 residues: CASSFSRIPRYNEQFF. CDR3 nucleotide sequence: TGTGCCAGCAGCTTTTCTAGGATTCCGAGGTACAATGAGCAGTTCTTC.

The chain is built from TRBV6-5 and TRBJ1-6, with no clear D. Germline V gene data show CDR1 as MNHEY and CDR2 as SVGAGI. The V gene lost 6 bases and the J gene lost 8 bases, with 14 bases spanning the gap. CDR3 length: 14 residues. The CDR3 is CASRATFEDSPLHF. CDR3 nucleotides: TGTGCCAGCAGGGCCACCTTTGAGGATTCACCCCTCCACTTT.

The J gene is TRBJ2-3, the V gene TRBV12-3 or TRBV12-4, with unresolved D. The CDR3 length is 13 residues. Trimming took 3 bases from V and 5 from J, leaving 9 bases between them. The CDR3 coding sequence is TGTGCCAGCAGTTTCCCCCCTCGAGATACGCAGTATTTT. Protein sequence: CASSFPPRDTQYF.

The rearrangement links TRBV10-3 to TRBJ2-1, with 10 bases aligning to TRBD2. The CDR3 contains 15 residues. The V and J ends lost 4 bases and 8 bases, in that order; junction bases with no gene match: 8. Germline CDR1 and CDR2: ENHRY and SYGVKD. The CDR3 nucleotides are TGTGCCATCAGTGTCGGTAGCGGGAGGACCGATGAGCAGTTCTTC. This encodes CAISVGSGRTDEQFF.

This clone was found once. The chain links TRBV7-2 to TRBJ1-4; D is uncertain. CDR3 size: 13 residues. V gave up 1 base and J gave up 12 bases, with 12 bases separating them. Germline V gives CDR1 SGHTA, CDR2 FQGNSA. CDR3 sequence: CASSLGGSLELFF. The CDR3 nucleotides are TGTGCCAGCAGCTTAGGAGGGAGTTTGGAACTGTTTTTT.

Only a few counts were recorded for this clone. The chain uses TRBV19 and TRBJ2-7, with 7 bases fitting TRBD2. The germline gives CDR1 LNHDA, CDR2 SQIVND (reference sequence). Trimming removed 1 base from V and 7 bases from J; junction bases left unmatched: 10. This CDR3 has 15 residues. The CDR3 DNA is TGTGCCAGTAGTATAGCGGCGGCAGGCGGGGGTGAGCAGTACTTC. Translation: CASSIAAAGGGEQYF. Combining the CDR3 with reference TRBV19 and TRBJ2-7 gives the whole variable domain DGGITQSPKYLFRKEGQNVTLSCEQNLNHDAMYWYRQDPGQGLRLIYYSQIVNDFQKGDIAEGYSVSREKKESFPLTVTSAQKNPTAFYLCASSIAAAGGGEQYFGPGTRLTVT.

This chain uses TRBV7-9 with TRBJ1-2; tentative D call: TRBD1 (5 bases). The CDR3 totals 13 residues. Germline lookup yields CDR1 SEHNR and CDR2 FQNEAQ (reference sequence). The V end was cut by 5 bases, the J end by 7 bases, with 14 bases between. The CDR3 DNA follows: TGTGCCAGCAGCCCGGACATCTCGGCTGGCTACACCTTC. It codes for CASSPDISAGYTF. The entire variable domain, with the rest obtained from reference TRBV7-9 and TRBJ1-2, is as follows: DTGVSQNPRHKITKRGQNVTFRCDPISEHNRLYWYRQTLGQGPEFLTYFQNEAQLEKSRLLSDRFSAERPKGSFSTLEIQRTEQGDSAMYLCASSPDISAGYTFGSGTRLTVV.

Note on this clone: An end of the junction differs from the germline gene, which may be a read error. This rearrangement joins TRBV7-7 to TRBJ1-4; possible D gene TRBD1, 5 bases. Germline V lookup: CDR1 SSHAT, CDR2 FNYEAQ (reference sequence). The CDR3 totals 15 residues. CDR3 bases: TGTGCTAGCAGCCCTACGGGGGCAACTAATGAAAAACTGTTTTTT. Its translation: CASSPTGATNEKLFF.

V and J are TRBV10-3 and TRBJ1-3, with D perhaps matching TRBD1 (5 bases). The length of the CDR3 is 16 residues. Per germline, CDR1 ENHRY and CDR2 SYGVKD. V was trimmed by 2 bases and J by 0 bases, leaving 11 bases between them. DNA for the CDR3: TGTGCCATCAGTGAGCCGGGGGTCGCCTCTGGAAACACCATATATTTT. It encodes CAISEPGVASGNTIYF.